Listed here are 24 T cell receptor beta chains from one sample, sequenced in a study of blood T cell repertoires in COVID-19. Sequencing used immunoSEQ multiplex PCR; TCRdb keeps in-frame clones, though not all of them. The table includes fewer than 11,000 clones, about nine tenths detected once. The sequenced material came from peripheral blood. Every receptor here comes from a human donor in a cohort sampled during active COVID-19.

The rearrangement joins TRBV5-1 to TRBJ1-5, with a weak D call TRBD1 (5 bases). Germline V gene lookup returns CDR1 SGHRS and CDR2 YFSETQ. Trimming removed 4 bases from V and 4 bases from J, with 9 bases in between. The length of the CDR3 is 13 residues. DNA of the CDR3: TGCGCCAGCAGCCTGGACACGAATCAGCCCCAGCATTTT. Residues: CASSLDTNQPQHF.

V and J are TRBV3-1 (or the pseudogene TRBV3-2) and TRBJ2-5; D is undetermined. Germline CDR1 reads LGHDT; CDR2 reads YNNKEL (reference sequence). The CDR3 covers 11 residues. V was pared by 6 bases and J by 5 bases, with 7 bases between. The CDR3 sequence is CASRVGETQYF. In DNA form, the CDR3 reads TGTGCCAGCAGAGTCGGGGAGACCCAGTACTTC.

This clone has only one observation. Here the CDR3 reads CASSRADSSGGAWETQYF. CDR3 bases: TGTGCCAGCAGCCGTGCGGACTCTAGCGGGGGGGCCTGGGAGACCCAGTACTTC. The gene calls are TRBV7-8 and TRBJ2-5; 12 nucleotides agree with TRBD2. The V gene's germline CDR1 is SGHVS and CDR2 FQNEAQ. This CDR3 has 18 residues. V dropped 5 bases and J dropped 5; count of bases not matched to a gene: 15.

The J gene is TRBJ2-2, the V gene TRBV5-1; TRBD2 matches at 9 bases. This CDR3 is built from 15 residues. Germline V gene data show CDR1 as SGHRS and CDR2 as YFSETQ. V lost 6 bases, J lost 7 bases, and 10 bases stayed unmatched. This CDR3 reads CASNRREGQVGELFF. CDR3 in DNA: TGCGCCAGCAACCGGCGGGAGGGGCAGGTCGGGGAGCTGTTTTTT.

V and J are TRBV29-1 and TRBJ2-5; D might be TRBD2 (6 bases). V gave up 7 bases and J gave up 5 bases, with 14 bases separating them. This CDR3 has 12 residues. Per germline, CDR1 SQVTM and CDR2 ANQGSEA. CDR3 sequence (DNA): TGCAGCGGCGGGGACCTTCAGGAGACCCAGTACTTC. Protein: CSGGDLQETQYF.

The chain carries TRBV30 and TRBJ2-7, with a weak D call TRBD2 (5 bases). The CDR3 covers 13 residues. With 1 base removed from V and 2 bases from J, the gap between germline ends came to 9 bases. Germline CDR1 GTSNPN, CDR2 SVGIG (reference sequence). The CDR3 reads CAWSEGSPYEQYF. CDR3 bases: TGTGCCTGGAGTGAAGGGAGCCCCTACGAGCAGTACTTC.

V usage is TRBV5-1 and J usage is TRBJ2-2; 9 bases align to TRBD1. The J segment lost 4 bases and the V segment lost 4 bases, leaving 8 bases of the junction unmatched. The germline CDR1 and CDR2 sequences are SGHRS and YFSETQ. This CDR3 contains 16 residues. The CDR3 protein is CASSNAGTGTTGELFF. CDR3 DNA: TGCGCCAGCAGCAATGCCGGGACAGGGACCACCGGGGAGCTGTTTTTT.

CDR3 region: CASSQPRGRGAYEQYF. The CDR3 DNA reads TGCGCCAGCAGCCAACCCCGGGGCAGGGGGGCCTACGAGCAGTACTTC. This chain uses TRBV4-1 with TRBJ2-7, with TRBD1 as a possible D gene (7 bases). V lost 2 bases to trimming and J lost 2 bases, with 16 bases between them. This CDR3 comprises 16 residues. The V gene's germline CDR1 is MGHRA and CDR2 YSYEKL.

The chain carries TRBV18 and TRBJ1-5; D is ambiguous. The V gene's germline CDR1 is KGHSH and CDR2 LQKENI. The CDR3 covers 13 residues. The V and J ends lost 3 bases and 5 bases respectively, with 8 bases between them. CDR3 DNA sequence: TGTGCCAGCTCACCCGAAAGAGATCAGCCCCAGCATTTT. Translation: CASSPERDQPQHF.

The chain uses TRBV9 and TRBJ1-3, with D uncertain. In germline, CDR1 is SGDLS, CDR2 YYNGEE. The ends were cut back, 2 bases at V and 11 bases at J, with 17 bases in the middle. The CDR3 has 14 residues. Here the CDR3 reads CASSVTVEDEAIYF. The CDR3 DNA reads TGTGCCAGCAGCGTGACTGTCGAAGATGAGGCCATATATTTT.

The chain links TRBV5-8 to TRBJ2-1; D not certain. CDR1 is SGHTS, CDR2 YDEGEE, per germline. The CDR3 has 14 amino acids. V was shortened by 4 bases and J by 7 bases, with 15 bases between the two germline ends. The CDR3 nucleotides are TGTGCCAGCAGCAGCCGAGCCGCGGCGAATGAGCAGTTCTTC. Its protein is CASSSRAAANEQFF.

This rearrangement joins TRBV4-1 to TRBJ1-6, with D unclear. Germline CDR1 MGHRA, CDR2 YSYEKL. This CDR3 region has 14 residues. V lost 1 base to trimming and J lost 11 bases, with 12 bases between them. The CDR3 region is CASSQVIRVPPLHF. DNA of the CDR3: TGCGCCAGCAGCCAAGTTATTCGGGTTCCACCCCTCCACTTT.

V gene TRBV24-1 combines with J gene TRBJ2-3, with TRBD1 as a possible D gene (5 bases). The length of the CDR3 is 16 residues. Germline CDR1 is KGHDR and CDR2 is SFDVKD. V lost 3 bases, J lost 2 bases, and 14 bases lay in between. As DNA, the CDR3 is TGTGCCACCAGTGATGGGGCAGGCCAATTCACAGATACGCAGTATTTT. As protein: CATSDGAGQFTDTQYF.

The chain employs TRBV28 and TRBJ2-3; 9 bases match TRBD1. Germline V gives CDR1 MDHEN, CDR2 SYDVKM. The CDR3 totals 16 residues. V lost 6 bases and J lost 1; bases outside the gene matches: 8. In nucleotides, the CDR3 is TGTGCCAGCAGCCCCGGGACAGGGTTGGGCACAGATACGCAGTATTTT. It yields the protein CASSPGTGLGTDTQYF.

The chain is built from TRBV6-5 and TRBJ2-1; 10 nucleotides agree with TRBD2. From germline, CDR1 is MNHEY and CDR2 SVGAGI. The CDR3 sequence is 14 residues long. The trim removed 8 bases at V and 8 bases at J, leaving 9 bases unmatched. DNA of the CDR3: TGTGCCAGCGGGGATAGCGGGGGGCGGGATGAGCAGTTCTTC. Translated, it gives CASGDSGGRDEQFF.

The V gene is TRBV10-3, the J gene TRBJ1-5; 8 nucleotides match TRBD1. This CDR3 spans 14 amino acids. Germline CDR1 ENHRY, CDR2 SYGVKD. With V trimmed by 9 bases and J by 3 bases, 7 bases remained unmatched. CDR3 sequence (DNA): TGTGCCATAGGACAGGGTGGTATCAATCAGCCCCAGCATTTT. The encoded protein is CAIGQGGINQPQHF.

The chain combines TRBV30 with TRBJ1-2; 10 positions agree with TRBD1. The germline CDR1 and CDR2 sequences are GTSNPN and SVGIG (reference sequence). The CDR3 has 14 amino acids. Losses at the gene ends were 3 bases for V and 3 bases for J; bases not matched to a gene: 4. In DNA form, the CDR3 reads TGTGCCTGGAGGACGGGACAGGGGTACTATGGCTACACCTTC. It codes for CAWRTGQGYYGYTF.

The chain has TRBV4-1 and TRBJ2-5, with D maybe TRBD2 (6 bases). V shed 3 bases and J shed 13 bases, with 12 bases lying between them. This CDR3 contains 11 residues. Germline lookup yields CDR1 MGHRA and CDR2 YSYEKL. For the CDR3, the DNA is TGCGCCAGCAGCCAGGCGGGACGGACGTACTTC. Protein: CASSQAGRTYF.

The CDR3 nucleotides read TGTGCCAGTAGTATGGGGGCAGAGAACACTGAAGCTTTCTTT. It encodes CASSMGAENTEAFF. The chain uses TRBV19 and TRBJ1-1; D perhaps matches TRBD1 (6 bases). Germline CDR1 LNHDA, CDR2 SQIVND (reference sequence). With 3 bases removed from V and 1 base from J, the gap between germline ends came to 9 bases. The CDR3 runs to 14 residues.

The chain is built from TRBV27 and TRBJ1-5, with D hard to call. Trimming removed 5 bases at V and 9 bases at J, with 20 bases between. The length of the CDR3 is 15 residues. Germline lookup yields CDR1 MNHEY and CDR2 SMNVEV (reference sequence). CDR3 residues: CASSPTSFRGRPQHF. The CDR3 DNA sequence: TGTGCCAGCAGTCCAACCTCTTTTCGCGGCCGGCCCCAGCATTTT.

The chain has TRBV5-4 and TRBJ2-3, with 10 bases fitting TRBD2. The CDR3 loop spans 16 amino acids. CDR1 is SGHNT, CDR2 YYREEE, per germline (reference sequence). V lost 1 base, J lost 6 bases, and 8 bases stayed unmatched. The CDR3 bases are TGTGCCAGCAGCTTGAGGGGGAGCGGGGGGGCCGATACGCAGTATTTT. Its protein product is CASSLRGSGGADTQYF. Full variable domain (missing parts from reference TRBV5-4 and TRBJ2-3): ETGVTQSPTHLIKTRGQQVTLRCSSQSGHNTVSWYQQALGQGPQFIFQYYREEENGRGNFPPRFSGLQFPNYSSELNVNALELDDSALYLCASSLRGSGGADTQYFGPGTRLTVL.

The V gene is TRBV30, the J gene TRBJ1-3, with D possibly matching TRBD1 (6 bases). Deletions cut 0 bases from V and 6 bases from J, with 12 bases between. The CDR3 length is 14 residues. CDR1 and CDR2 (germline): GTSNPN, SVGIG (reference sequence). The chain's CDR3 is CAWSVGTTINTIYF. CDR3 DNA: TGTGCCTGGAGTGTAGGGACAACTATAAACACCATATATTTT.

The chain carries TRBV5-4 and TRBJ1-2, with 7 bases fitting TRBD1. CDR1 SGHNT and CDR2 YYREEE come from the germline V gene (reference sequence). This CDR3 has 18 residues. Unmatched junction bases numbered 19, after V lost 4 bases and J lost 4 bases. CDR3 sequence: CASSDPSGTAGDGYGYTF. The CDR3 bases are TGTGCCAGCAGCGACCCTAGCGGGACAGCGGGCGATGGCTATGGCTACACCTTC.

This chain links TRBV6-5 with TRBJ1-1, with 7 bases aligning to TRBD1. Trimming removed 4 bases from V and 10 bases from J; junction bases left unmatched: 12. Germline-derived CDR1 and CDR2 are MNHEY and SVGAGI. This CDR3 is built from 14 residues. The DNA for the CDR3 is TGTGCCAGCAGTTCTCGGCAGGGGGATTACAGAGCTTTCTTT. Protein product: CASSSRQGDYRAFF.